This section outlines one T cell receptor (beta chain) sequence together with its context. Antigen: not known. The data originate from a study of human thymus T cells. Study-level points and caveats: In thymic and blood repertoires alike, V and J usage looked biased.

Assay used: immunoSEQ multiplex PCR; TCRdb lists only in-frame clones, some missing. The top ten hold approximately 0.03% of the sample, which has fewer than 90,000 clones, about 96% seen once. Germline V gene data show CDR1 as GTSNPN and CDR2 as SVGIG (reference sequence). Trimming removed 2 bases at V and 5 bases at J, with 15 bases between. This CDR3 comprises 14 residues. Corrective heart surgery yielded resections, and these provided the thymus tissue. The sample donors, healthy Finnish infants, were having corrective surgery for congenital heart defects. The rearrangement uses TRBV30 and TRBJ2-5, with D possibly matching TRBD2 (6 bases). Input material: thymus tissue. The clonotype originates from a boy less than two years old with a congenital heart defect but otherwise immunologically healthy. This CDR3 is CAWSLGGMQETQYF. The CDR3 nucleotides are TGTGCCTGGAGTCTCGGAGGGATGCAGGAGACCCAGTACTTC.